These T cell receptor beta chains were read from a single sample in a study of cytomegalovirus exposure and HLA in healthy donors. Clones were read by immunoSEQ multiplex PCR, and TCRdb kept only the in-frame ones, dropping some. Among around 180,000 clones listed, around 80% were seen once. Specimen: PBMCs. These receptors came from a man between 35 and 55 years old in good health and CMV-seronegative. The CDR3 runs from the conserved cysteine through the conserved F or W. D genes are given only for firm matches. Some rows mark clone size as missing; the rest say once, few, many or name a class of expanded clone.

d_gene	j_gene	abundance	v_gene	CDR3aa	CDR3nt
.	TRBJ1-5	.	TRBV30	CAWSVGQGGQPQHF	TGTGCCTGGAGTGTAGGGCAGGGAGGACAGCCCCAGCATTTT
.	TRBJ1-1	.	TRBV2	CASSERVAEAFF	TGTGCCAGCAGTGAACGGGTGGCTGAAGCTTTCTTT
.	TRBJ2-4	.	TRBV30	CAWSPEGGGLGAKNIQYF	TGTGCCTGGAGTCCTGAAGGGGGGGGGTTAGGAGCCAAAAACATTCAGTACTTC
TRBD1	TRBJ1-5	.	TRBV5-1	CASSLEGQNNQPQHF	TGCGCCAGCAGCTTGGAGGGACAGAATAATCAGCCCCAGCATTTT
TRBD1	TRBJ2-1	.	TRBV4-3	CASSRQGESYNEQFF	TGCGCCAGCAGCCGACAGGGGGAGTCCTACAATGAGCAGTTCTTC
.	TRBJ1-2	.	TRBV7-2	CASSLAFGGYGYTF	TGTGCCAGCAGCTTAGCGTTCGGGGGATATGGCTACACCTTC
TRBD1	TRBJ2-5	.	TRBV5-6	CASSRGTVGETQYF	TGTGCCAGCAGCAGGGGGACAGTTGGAGAGACCCAGTACTTC
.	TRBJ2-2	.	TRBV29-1	CSVEGGAIGELFF	TGCAGCGTTGAAGGCGGGGCGATCGGGGAGCTGTTTTTT
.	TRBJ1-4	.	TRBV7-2	CASSLNRANEKLFF	TGTGCCAGCAGCTTAAACAGGGCCAATGAAAAACTGTTTTTT
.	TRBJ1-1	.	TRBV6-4	CASSESPRTATEAFF	TGTGCCAGCAGTGAGTCTCCCCGGACAGCCACTGAAGCTTTCTTT
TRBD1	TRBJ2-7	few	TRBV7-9	CASEGTGDEQYF	TGTGCCAGCGAGGGGACAGGGGACGAGCAGTACTTC
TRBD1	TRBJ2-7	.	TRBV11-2	CAITGTGYYEQYF	TGTGCCATTACCGGGACAGGGTACTACGAGCAGTACTTC
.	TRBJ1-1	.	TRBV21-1	CASSKEGALLGTEAFF	TGTGCCAGCAGCAAAGAAGGGGCCCTTTTAGGCACTGAAGCTTTCTTT
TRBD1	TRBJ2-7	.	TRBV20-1	CSARGYEQYF	TGCAGTGCCAGGGGGTACGAGCAGTACTTC
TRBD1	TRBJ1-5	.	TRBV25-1	CASSAQGESQPQHF	TGTGCCAGCAGTGCTCAGGGGGAAAGTCAGCCCCAGCATTTT
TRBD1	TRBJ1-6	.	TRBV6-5	CASAPDRLYNSPLHF	TGTGCCAGCGCCCCGGACAGGTTATATAATTCACCCCTCCACTTT
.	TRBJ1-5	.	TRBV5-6	CASRAGVGNQPQHF	TGTGCCAGCAGAGCAGGGGTGGGGAATCAGCCCCAGCATTTT
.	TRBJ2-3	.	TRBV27	CASRGAGTDTQYF	TGTGCCAGCAGGGGAGCGGGCACAGATACGCAGTATTTT
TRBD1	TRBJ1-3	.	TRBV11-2	CASSAGGTIYF	TGTGCCAGCAGCGCAGGGGGAACCATATATTTT
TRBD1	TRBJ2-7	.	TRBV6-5	CASSYLRDRGNEQYF	TGTGCCAGCAGTTACCTCCGGGACAGGGGCAACGAGCAGTACTTC
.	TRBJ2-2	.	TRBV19	CASTPRQGLSTGELFF	TGTGCCAGTACTCCCCGACAGGGACTTAGCACCGGGGAGCTGTTTTTT
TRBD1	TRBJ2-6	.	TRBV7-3	CASSLYNRGPTLAGANVLTF	TGTGCCAGCAGCTTATACAACAGGGGTCCGACGCTTGCAGGGGCCAACGTCCTGACTTTC
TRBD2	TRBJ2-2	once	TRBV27	CASSARGGVVGELFF	TGTGCCAGCAGTGCACGGGGAGGGGTGGTCGGGGAGCTGTTTTTT
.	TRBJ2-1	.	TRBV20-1	CSARHQWEQFF	TGCAGTGCTAGGCACCAGTGGGAGCAGTTCTTC
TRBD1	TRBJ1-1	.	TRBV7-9	CASSFDRDTEAFF	TGTGCCAGCAGCTTTGACAGGGACACTGAAGCTTTCTTT
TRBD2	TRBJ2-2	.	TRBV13	CASRPLGREGLGTGELFF	TGTGCCAGCCGGCCTTTAGGGCGGGAGGGCCTAGGGACCGGGGAGCTGTTTTTT
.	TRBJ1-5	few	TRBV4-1	CASSKTQDSNQPQHF	TGCGCCAGCTCGAAAACCCAGGATAGCAATCAGCCCCAGCATTTT
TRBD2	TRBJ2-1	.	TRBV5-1	CASSRTSGGFNEQFF	TGCGCCAGCAGTCGGACTAGCGGGGGATTCAATGAGCAGTTCTTC
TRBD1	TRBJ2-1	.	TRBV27	CASSRDSQALHLQFF	TGTGCCAGCAGTAGGGACAGCCAAGCCCTGCATCTCCAGTTCTTC
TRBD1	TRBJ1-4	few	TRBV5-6	CASSFTGGLLFF	TGTGCCAGCAGCTTCACAGGGGGTCTGCTGTTTTTT
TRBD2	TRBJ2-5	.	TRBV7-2	CASSRSSGGAMKTQYF	TGTGCCAGCAGCCGCTCTAGCGGGGGGGCCATGAAGACCCAGTACTTC
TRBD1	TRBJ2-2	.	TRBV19	CASIETGGVGGELFF	TGTGCCAGTATCGAGACAGGGGGTGTGGGCGGGGAGCTGTTTTTT
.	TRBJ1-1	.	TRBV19	CASSMDRKVNTEAFF	TGTGCCAGTAGTATGGACAGAAAGGTTAACACTGAAGCTTTCTTT
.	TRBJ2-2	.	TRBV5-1	CASHAGPNTGELFF	TGCGCCAGCCACGCAGGGCCCAACACCGGGGAGCTGTTTTTT
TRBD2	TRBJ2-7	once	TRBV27	CASSSPSGRVYEQYF	TGTGCCAGCAGCAGTCCAAGCGGGAGGGTGTACGAGCAGTACTTC
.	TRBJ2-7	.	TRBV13	CASSRREGREQYF	TGTGCCAGCTCGAGGCGGGAAGGGCGCGAGCAGTACTTC
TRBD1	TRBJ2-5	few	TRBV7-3	CASSPGTGEETQYF	TGTGCCAGCAGCCCAGGGACAGGGGAAGAGACCCAGTACTTC
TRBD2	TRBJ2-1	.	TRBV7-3	CASSLVGGLGEQFF	TGTGCCAGCAGCTTAGTGGGAGGACTAGGGGAGCAGTTCTTC
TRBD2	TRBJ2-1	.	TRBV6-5	CASSYGGLAGGNEQFF	TGTGCCAGCAGTTACGGGGGACTAGCGGGGGGGAATGAGCAGTTCTTC
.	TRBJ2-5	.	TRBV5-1	CASSLGDNQQETQYF	TGCGCCAGCAGCTTGGGGGACAATCAGCAAGAGACCCAGTACTTC
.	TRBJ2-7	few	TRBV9	CASSPSASVGPLQYF	TGTGCCAGCAGTCCCTCCGCTTCCGTGGGCCCTCTACAGTACTTC
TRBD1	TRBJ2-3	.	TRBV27	CASSSGQVNTDTQYF	TGTGCCAGCAGCTCGGGACAGGTGAACACAGATACGCAGTATTTT
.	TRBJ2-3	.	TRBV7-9	CASSLSLAPNTDTQYF	TGTGCCAGCAGCTTAAGCCTAGCGCCTAACACAGATACGCAGTATTTT
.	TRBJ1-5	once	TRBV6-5	CASSYSLDQPQHF	TGTGCCAGCAGTTACAGCCTTGATCAGCCCCAGCATTTT
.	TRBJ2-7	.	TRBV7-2	CASTSRYEQYF	TGTGCCAGCACGTCCCGCTACGAGCAGTACTTC
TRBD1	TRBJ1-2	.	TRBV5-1	CASSLGTGRNYGYTF	TGCGCCAGCAGCTTGGGGACAGGGAGAAACTATGGCTACACCTTC
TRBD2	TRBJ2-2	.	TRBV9	CASSTREGANTGELFF	TGTGCCAGCAGCACCCGGGAGGGGGCGAACACCGGGGAGCTGTTTTTT
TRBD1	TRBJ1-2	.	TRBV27	CASSLSGQGAPYGYTF	TGTGCCAGCAGTTTATCTGGACAGGGGGCCCCCTATGGCTACACCTTC
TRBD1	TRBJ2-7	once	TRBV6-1	CASSGSRDRGWREQYF	TGTGCCAGCAGTGGGTCCCGGGACAGGGGATGGAGAGAGCAGTACTTC
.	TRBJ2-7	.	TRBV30	CAWSVGTQKNEQYF	TGTGCCTGGAGTGTCGGGACTCAGAAGAACGAGCAGTACTTC
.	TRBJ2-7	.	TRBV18	CASSPLEHEQYF	TGTGCCAGCTCACCACTAGAACACGAGCAGTACTTC
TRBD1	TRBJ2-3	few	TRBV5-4	CASSLEGARSRYF	TGTGCCAGCAGCTTGGAGGGGGCCCGGAGTCGGTATTTT
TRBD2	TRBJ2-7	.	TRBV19	CASSIVASGGSYEQYF	TGTGCCAGTAGTATAGTGGCTAGCGGGGGTTCCTACGAGCAGTACTTC
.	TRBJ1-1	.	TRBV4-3	CASSQVQGYTEAFF	TGCGCCAGCAGTCAAGTTCAGGGTTACACTGAAGCTTTCTTT
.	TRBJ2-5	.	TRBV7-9	CASSVPGLRDQYF	TGTGCCAGCAGCGTACCGGGATTAAGGGACCAGTACTTC
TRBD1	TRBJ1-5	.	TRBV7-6	CATRTGYHGQPQHF	TGTGCCACCAGGACAGGGTACCATGGACAGCCCCAGCATTTT
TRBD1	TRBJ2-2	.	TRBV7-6	CASSSPGQGTGELFF	TGTGCCAGCAGCTCTCCGGGACAGGGCACCGGGGAGCTGTTTTTT